Following are 32 T cell receptor beta chains from one sample sequenced in a study of shared clonotypes between healthy human individuals (dated by TCRdb to the early 2020s). The protocol used for the library was the immunoSEQ multiplex PCR assay. Here the immuneACCESS table is served through TCRdb, limited to in-frame sequences with V and J called. Missing clones are a known gap in these copies; in checked studies unresolved V genes cover under half, and the rest lacks a known reason. This sample holds about 480,000 clones; 79% were observed only once. Together, the top ten hold over 10% of the sample. The sequencing sample was made of PBMCs. The receptors were gathered from a middle-aged woman in good health. Some clones in this sample may be carry-over from other donors' samples.

J is TRBJ2-1 and V is TRBV2; 8 bases map to TRBD2. Per the germline V gene, CDR1 is SNHLY and CDR2 is FYNNEI. With V trimmed by 3 bases and J by 12 bases, 7 bases remained unmatched. CDR3 length: 13 amino acids. Here the CDR3 reads CASSEGLAGRQFF. CDR3 sequence (DNA): TGTGCCAGCAGTGAGGGGCTAGCGGGCCGGCAGTTCTTC.

The rearrangement uses TRBV10-3 and TRBJ1-3; D not resolved. The CDR3 loop spans 14 amino acids. V lost 2 bases to trimming and J lost 2 bases, with 7 bases between them. Germline V gene lookup returns CDR1 ENHRY and CDR2 SYGVKD. The chain's CDR3 is CAISERQTGNTIYF. CDR3 nucleotides: TGTGCCATCAGTGAGCGGCAGACTGGAAACACCATATATTTT.

The chain has TRBV6-6 and TRBJ2-5; D unresolved. The CDR3 length is 14 residues. The V gene lost 0 bases and the J gene lost 5 bases, with 10 bases spanning the gap. CDR1 is MNHNY and CDR2 is SVGAGI in the germline V gene (reference sequence). The CDR3 protein is CASSYSGDVETQYF. The CDR3 DNA follows: TGTGCCAGCAGTTACTCCGGCGATGTGGAGACCCAGTACTTC.

V and J are TRBV5-1 and TRBJ1-4, with D maybe TRBD1 (5 bases). CDR1 is SGHRS and CDR2 is YFSETQ in the germline V gene. This CDR3 is built from 15 residues. Deletions cut 3 bases from V and 5 bases from J, with 14 bases between. The CDR3 reads CASSSWGIGNEKLFF. Written as DNA, the CDR3 is TGCGCCAGCAGCTCGTGGGGGATAGGAAATGAAAAACTGTTTTTT.

V usage is TRBV11-2 and J usage is TRBJ2-3; a weak D match, TRBD1 (6 bases). There are 16 residues in the CDR3. Germline V gene data show CDR1 as SGHAT and CDR2 as FQNNGV. V lost 2 bases and J 0 bases, leaving 12 bases between the germline ends. CDR3: CASSLLGHFSTDTQYF. The CDR3 DNA is TGTGCCAGCAGCTTATTGGGACACTTTAGCACAGATACGCAGTATTTT.

The genes are TRBV7-3 and TRBJ2-3, with TRBD2 identical over 13 bases. The CDR3 extends over 17 amino acids. Germline trimming cut 2 bases from V and 3 bases from J; bases unmatched to any gene: 5. Germline-derived CDR1 and CDR2 are SGHTA and FQGTGA. CDR3 residues: CASSLLGLAGDTDTQYF. Here the CDR3 DNA reads TGTGCCAGCAGCTTACTAGGACTAGCGGGAGATACAGATACGCAGTATTTT.

This chain joins TRBV5-1 and TRBJ1-2; weak D call: TRBD1 (6 bases). This CDR3 is 17 amino acids long. V was cut by 6 bases and J by 5 bases, with 26 bases left in between. CDR1 and CDR2 (germline): SGHRS, YFSETQ. The CDR3 sequence is CASNSGDTNTDPYGYTF. The DNA of the CDR3 is TGCGCCAGCAACAGCGGGGACACAAATACCGATCCTTATGGCTACACCTTC. The entire variable domain, with the rest obtained from reference TRBV5-1 and TRBJ1-2, is as follows: KAGVTQTPRYLIKTRGQQVTLSCSPISGHRSVSWYQQTPGQGLQFLFEYFSETQRNKGNFPGRFSGRQFSNSRSEMNVSTLELGDSALYLCASNSGDTNTDPYGYTFGSGTRLTVV.

This chain joins TRBV5-1 and TRBJ2-2; D not resolved. CDR3 length equals 14 residues. Germline lookup yields CDR1 SGHRS and CDR2 YFSETQ. V lost 2 bases and J lost 5, with 10 bases in between. Here the CDR3 reads CASSLSVGTGELFF. As DNA, the CDR3 is TGCGCCAGCAGCTTATCAGTTGGTACCGGGGAGCTGTTTTTT.

This clone was counted once. V and J are TRBV28 and TRBJ2-7; 10 bases fit TRBD2. Germline V gene lookup returns CDR1 MDHEN and CDR2 SYDVKM. V lost 5 bases and J lost 4; bases outside the gene matches: 5. This CDR3 region has 14 residues. The CDR3, as DNA: TGTGCCAGCAGTCCGACTAGCGGGCGTTACGAGCAGTACTTC. Protein product: CASSPTSGRYEQYF.

The CDR3 nucleotides read TGTGCCAGCAGCGCACCAGGACGGGTGGACGACTACACCTTC. Translated, it gives CASSAPGRVDDYTF. J is TRBJ1-2 and V is TRBV7-2; no clear D. The CDR3 is made up of 14 amino acids. V lost 5 bases, J lost 10 bases, and 20 bases lay in between. Per the germline V gene, CDR1 is SGHTA and CDR2 is FQGNSA.

The count of this clone is one. The CDR3 sequence: CASSDVGGETQYF. The CDR3, as DNA: TGTGCCAGCAGTGATGTGGGGGGAGAGACCCAGTACTTC. The chain uses TRBV2 and TRBJ2-5; D may be TRBD2 (6 bases). Germline values: CDR1 SNHLY, CDR2 FYNNEI. The CDR3 extends over 13 amino acids. The V and J ends lost 3 bases and 4 bases respectively, with 9 bases between them.

This clone was seen a handful of times. The rearrangement uses TRBV28 and TRBJ2-7, with TRBD1 as a possible D gene (5 bases). V lost 6 bases, J lost 2 bases, and 17 bases lay in between. This CDR3 has 15 amino acids. The germline V gene has CDR1 MDHEN and CDR2 SYDVKM. CDR3 nucleotide sequence: TGTGCCAGCAGCCATCCCGTAGGGGCGGCCTACGAGCAGTACTTC. Amino acids: CASSHPVGAAYEQYF.

CDR3 nucleotide sequence: TGTGCTGGGGACTGGCGGCGAAGCAATCAGCCCCAGCATTTT. Protein: CAGDWRRSNQPQHF. The gene calls are TRBV12-5 and TRBJ1-5, with TRBD1 as a possible D gene (5 bases). The CDR3 consists of 14 residues. The ends were cut back, 11 bases at V and 1 base at J, with 15 bases in the middle. Germline CDR1 is LGHNT and CDR2 is FRNRAP.

This clone was picked up a small number of times. This chain connects TRBV14 to TRBJ2-7; D possibly uses TRBD1 or TRBD2 (7 bases each). CDR1 and CDR2 from the germline V gene are SGHDN and FVKESK. Trimming removed 5 bases at V and 6 bases at J, with 20 bases between. CDR3 length: 15 residues. Written as DNA, the CDR3 is TGTGCCAGCAGCGCCAGACAGGGAGGGTGGGTCGAGCAGTACTTC. Translated: CASSARQGGWVEQYF.

The chain combines TRBV7-3 with TRBJ2-1; 7 positions agree with TRBD2. V lost 4 bases, J lost 0 bases, and 12 bases stayed unmatched. The CDR3 spans 18 residues. Germline CDR1 reads SGHTA; CDR2 reads FQGTGA. The CDR3 loop is CASSSLSGRPSSYNEQFF. The CDR3 DNA is TGTGCCAGCAGCTCCCTGTCCGGGAGGCCGAGCTCCTACAATGAGCAGTTCTTC.

This sequence joins TRBV18 and TRBJ2-2; TRBD1 is a possible D gene (5 bases). The germline V gene has CDR1 KGHSH and CDR2 LQKENI. The CDR3 has 13 residues. The germline V and J ends were trimmed by 3 bases and 5 bases, with 7 bases remaining between them. DNA for the CDR3: TGTGCCAGCTCACCGACAGTGACCGGGGAGCTGTTTTTT. It specifies CASSPTVTGELFF.

This clone was found once. The CDR3 protein is CAGTGTGNYGYTF. CDR3 bases: TGTGCCGGAACCGGGACAGGGAATTATGGCTACACCTTC. The J gene is TRBJ1-2, the V gene TRBV30; TRBD1 matches at 9 bases. Losses at the gene ends were 8 bases for V and 5 bases for J; bases not matched to a gene: 9. From germline, CDR1 is GTSNPN and CDR2 SVGIG (reference sequence). The CDR3 is 13 amino acids.

In its sample, this clone was seen many times. Germline is not matched at one junction end, which may reflect a read error. The V gene is TRBV4-2, the J gene TRBJ2-7, with 10 nucleotides matching TRBD2. Germline V CDR1 and CDR2: LGHNA, YNFKEQ. The CDR3 length is 15 residues. CDR3 sequence reads: CASSQDRGTSDTSRF. The CDR3 region has the DNA TGTGCCAGCAGCCAAGATCGGGGGACTAGCGATACCTCCAGATTC.

The chain recombines TRBV7-2 with TRBJ1-5; D is ambiguous. This CDR3 has 14 amino acids. In germline, CDR1 is SGHTA, CDR2 FQGNSA. V dropped 3 bases and J dropped 2 bases, with 8 bases sitting between them. The CDR3 loop reads CASSFNQGNQPQHF. The CDR3 DNA is TGTGCCAGCAGCTTTAACCAGGGCAATCAGCCCCAGCATTTT.

The CDR3 coding sequence is TGTGCCAGCTCACCACCGATACAGGGGCCAATGAACACTGAAGCTTTCTTT. Residues: CASSPPIQGPMNTEAFF. This chain joins TRBV18 and TRBJ1-1; 7 nucleotides match TRBD1. In germline, CDR1 is KGHSH, CDR2 LQKENI. There are 17 residues in the CDR3. The junction had 7 bases not matched to a gene; V was cut back by 0 bases and J by 0 bases.

J is TRBJ1-2 and V is TRBV18; D not certain. Per germline, CDR1 KGHSH and CDR2 LQKENI. V lost 1 base, J lost 4 bases, and 7 bases lay in between. The CDR3 consists of 13 residues. The CDR3 nucleotides are TGTGCCAGCTCACCACAGGGTATCTATGGCTACACCTTC. The encoded protein is CASSPQGIYGYTF. Looking up the rest from reference TRBV18 and TRBJ1-2 gives the full variable domain: NAGVMQNPRHLVRRRGQEARLRCSPMKGHSHVYWYRQLPEEGLKFMVYLQKENIIDESGMPKERFSAEFPKEGPSILRIQQVVRGDSAAYFCASSPQGIYGYTFGSGTRLTVV.

The chain has TRBV9 and TRBJ2-5; D is undetermined. Trimming left V 2 bases short and J 1 base short, with 9 bases between. The CDR3 is made up of 14 amino acids. Germline V CDR1 and CDR2: SGDLS, YYNGEE. CDR3 DNA: TGTGCCAGCAGCGTGAGCTGGAGCCAAGAGACCCAGTACTTC. This sequence encodes CASSVSWSQETQYF.

The chain has TRBV12-2 and TRBJ1-4; the table's D call, TRBD1, has no DNA check behind it. TRBV12-2 is a documented pseudogene. The CDR3 has 16 amino acids. CDR3 nucleotide sequence: TGTGCAAGTCGCTTAGGGCGGACAGGGGGGAATGAAAAACTGTTTTTT. This encodes CASRLGRTGGNEKLFF.

V usage is TRBV10-2 and J usage is TRBJ1-4; 12 bases match TRBD1. Germline V lookup: CDR1 WSHSY, CDR2 SAAADI. This CDR3 has 17 amino acids. The V segment lost 6 bases and the J segment 3 bases; nucleotides outside the gene matches: 8. For the CDR3, the DNA is TGCGCCAGCAGAGACCGGGACAGGGGGCGGGCTAATGAAAAACTGTTTTTT. Translating gives CASRDRDRGRANEKLFF.

This clone has just one count. The J gene is TRBJ2-3, the V gene TRBV19; D might be TRBD2 (5 bases). The CDR3 consists of 15 residues. Trimming removed 6 bases from V and 2 bases from J, with 15 bases in between. Germline loops: CDR1 LNHDA, CDR2 SQIVND (reference sequence). CDR3 amino acids: CASRTDGMSTDTQYF. DNA for the CDR3: TGTGCCAGTAGAACCGACGGGATGTCCACAGATACGCAGTATTTT.

This clone was detected many times. V is TRBV18 and J is TRBJ1-1; D ambiguous. The CDR3 contains 14 residues. CDR1 and CDR2 from the germline V gene are KGHSH and LQKENI. Trimming stripped 1 base from V and 1 base from J, with 7 bases between. CDR3 DNA: TGTGCCAGCTCACCACAGTCAGCGAACACTGAAGCTTTCTTT. Translating it yields CASSPQSANTEAFF.

The chain couples TRBV2 to TRBJ1-5, with TRBD1 matching over 10 bases. Germline CDR1 SNHLY, CDR2 FYNNEI. V dropped 7 bases and J dropped 2; count of bases not matched to a gene: 2. The CDR3 runs to 14 residues. CDR3 residues: CASTGTGGNQPQHF. The CDR3 nucleotides are TGTGCCAGCACGGGGACAGGGGGCAATCAGCCCCAGCATTTT.

J is TRBJ2-1 and V is TRBV6-1, with TRBD1 matching 11 bases. The germline gives CDR1 MNHNS, CDR2 SASEGT. The trim removed 3 bases at V and 10 bases at J, leaving 8 bases unmatched. The CDR3 covers 15 residues. The CDR3 sequence is CASSDGDRGYREQFF. CDR3 nucleotide sequence: TGTGCCAGCAGTGATGGGGACAGGGGGTATCGAGAGCAGTTCTTC.

V and J are TRBV4-1 and TRBJ2-7; D could derive from TRBD1 or TRBD2 (5 bases each). The V gene's germline CDR1 is MGHRA and CDR2 YSYEKL. Trimming shortened V by 1 base and J by 2 bases, and 9 bases separated the two germline ends. There are 14 residues in the CDR3. CDR3 loop: CASSQGDGAYEQYF. The CDR3 region has the DNA TGCGCCAGCAGCCAAGGGGACGGCGCCTACGAGCAGTACTTC.

The CDR3 bases are TGTGCCAGCAGTTTAGGACACAACAATGAGCAGTTCTTC. Its protein product is CASSLGHNNEQFF. The J gene is TRBJ2-1, the V gene TRBV2; D might be TRBD1 (5 bases). Trimming stripped 5 bases from V and 5 bases from J, with 10 bases between. In germline, CDR1 is SNHLY, CDR2 FYNNEI. The CDR3 covers 13 residues.

This clone occurred many times. This chain connects TRBV5-4 to TRBJ2-2; D is possibly TRBD2 (6 bases). V shed 2 bases and J shed 2 bases, with 13 bases lying between them. The germline V gene has CDR1 SGHNT and CDR2 YYREEE (reference sequence). This CDR3 is 16 amino acids long. CDR3 nucleotide sequence: TGTGCCAGCAGCTTCGGGGGACTCGACAACACCGGGGAGCTGTTTTTT. It encodes CASSFGGLDNTGELFF.

This clone was recorded a few times. The rearrangement uses TRBV4-3 and TRBJ2-6, with no clear D. The V end was cut by 1 base, the J end by 1 base, with 5 bases between. CDR1 is LGHNA, CDR2 YSLEER, per germline. This CDR3 comprises 15 residues. The CDR3 nucleotides read TGCGCCAGCAGCCAAGCGGGTTCTGGGGCCAACGTCCTGACTTTC. Residues: CASSQAGSGANVLTF.